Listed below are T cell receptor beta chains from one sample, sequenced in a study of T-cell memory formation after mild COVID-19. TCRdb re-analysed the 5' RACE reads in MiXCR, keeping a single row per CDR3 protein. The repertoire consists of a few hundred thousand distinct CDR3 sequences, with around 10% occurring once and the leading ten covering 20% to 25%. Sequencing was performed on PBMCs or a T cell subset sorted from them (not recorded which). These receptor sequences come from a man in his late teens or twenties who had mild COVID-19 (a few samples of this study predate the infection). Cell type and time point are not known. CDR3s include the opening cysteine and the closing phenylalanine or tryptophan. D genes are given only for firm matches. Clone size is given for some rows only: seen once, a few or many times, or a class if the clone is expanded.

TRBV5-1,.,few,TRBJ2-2,TGCGCCAGCAGCTTGGGAAGGACCTCTAACACCGGGGAGCTGTTTTTT,CASSLGRTSNTGELFF
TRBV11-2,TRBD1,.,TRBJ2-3,TGTGCCAGCAGCTTAACGCGGGACAGGGGGTTCGGCACAGATACGCAGTATTTT,CASSLTRDRGFGTDTQYF
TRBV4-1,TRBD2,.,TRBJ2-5,TGCGCCAGCAGCCAAGGACTAGCGGGGGAAGAGACCCAGTACTTC,CASSQGLAGEETQYF
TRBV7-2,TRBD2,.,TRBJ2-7,TGTGCCAGCAGCACCCGGACTAGCTCCGGCTACGAGCAGTACTTC,CASSTRTSSGYEQYF
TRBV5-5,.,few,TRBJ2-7,TGTGCCAGCAGCTTGTCGGGTGTTTCTTACGAGCAGTACTTC,CASSLSGVSYEQYF
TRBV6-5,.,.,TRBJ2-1,TGTGCCACTACAGACGTTAGCTCCTACAATGAGCAGTTCTTC,CATTDVSSYNEQFF
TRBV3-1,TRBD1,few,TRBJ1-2,TGTGCCAGCAGCTGGGGACAGGTTGACTATGGCTACACCTTC,CASSWGQVDYGYTF
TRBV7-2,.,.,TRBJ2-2,TGTGCCAGCAGCCCCCGTCTCACCGGGGAGCTGTTTTTT,CASSPRLTGELFF
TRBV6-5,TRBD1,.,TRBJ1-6,TGTGCCAGCAGTTACAGGGGGCCCGATTCACCCCTCCACTTT,CASSYRGPDSPLHF
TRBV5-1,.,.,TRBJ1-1,TGCGCCAGCAGCTTGGACCCCGGAGCTGGGCAGAACACTGAAGCTTTCTTT,CASSLDPGAGQNTEAFF
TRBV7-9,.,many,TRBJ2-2,TGTGCCAGCAGCCGGGACTCAGTGGTGCGGGAGCTGTTTTTT,CASSRDSVVRELFF
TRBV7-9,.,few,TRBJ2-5,TGTGCCAGCAGCCCTCCCCCAGCCCAAGAGACCCAGTACTTC,CASSPPPAQETQYF
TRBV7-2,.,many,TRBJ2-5,TGTGCCAGCAGCTTAGAATTGGGGGCTGGAGAGACCCAGTACTTC,CASSLELGAGETQYF
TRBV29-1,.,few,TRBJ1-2,TGCAGCGTTGAAGGGCAGGGGCACTATGGCTACACCTTC,CSVEGQGHYGYTF
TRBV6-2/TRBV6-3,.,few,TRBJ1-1,TGTGCCAGCAGCCACTTTCTCCGGTTTGGGAACACTGAAGCTTTCTTT,CASSHFLRFGNTEAFF
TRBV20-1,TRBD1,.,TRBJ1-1,TGCAGGATGAAAGAGGCAGGGGGACTGAACACTGAAGCTTTCTTT,CRMKEAGGLNTEAFF
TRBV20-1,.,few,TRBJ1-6,TGCAGTGCTAGTGGATGGGGGAATAATTCACCCCTCCACTTT,CSASGWGNNSPLHF
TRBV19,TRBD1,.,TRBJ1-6,TGTGCCAGTAGACGCCTCCAGGGGGCTCCTTCACCCCTCCACTTT,CASRRLQGAPSPLHF
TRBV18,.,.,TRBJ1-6,TGTGCCAGCTCACCAAATCCCCCGGGCTACAATTCACCCCTCCACTTT,CASSPNPPGYNSPLHF
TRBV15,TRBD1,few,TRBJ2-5,TGTGCCACCAGCAGAGAGGGACAGGGGGAAGGGACCCAGTACTTC,CATSREGQGEGTQYF
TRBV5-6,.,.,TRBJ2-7,TGTGCCAGCAGCTCCCGACAGGTCTGGACTACCTACGAGCAGTACTTC,CASSSRQVWTTYEQYF
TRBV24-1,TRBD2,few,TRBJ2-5,TGTGCCACCAGTGTAGTCGGGACTAGCGGGGGTCTGGAGACCCAGTACTTC,CATSVVGTSGGLETQYF
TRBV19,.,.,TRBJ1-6,TGTGCCAGTAGTCTGGGCAGGGCCGGCTCACCCCTCCACTTT,CASSLGRAGSPLHF
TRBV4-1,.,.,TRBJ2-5,TGCGCCAGCAGCCAAGCCCAGCGCCAAGAGACCCAGTACTTC,CASSQAQRQETQYF
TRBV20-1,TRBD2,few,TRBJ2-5,TGCAGTGCGGGAGTGACTAGCGGGGGTATTCTGAAGACCCAGTACTTC,CSAGVTSGGILKTQYF
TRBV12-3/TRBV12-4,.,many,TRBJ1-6,TGTGCCAGCAGTTCCCCGCGGGTACATAATTCACCCCTCCACTTT,CASSSPRVHNSPLHF
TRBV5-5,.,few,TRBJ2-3,TGTGCCAGCAGCCGCCTCTGGGGCACAGATACGCAGTATTTT,CASSRLWGTDTQYF
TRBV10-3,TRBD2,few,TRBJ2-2,TGTGCCATCAGTGTAAGACTAGCGGGGGGGCGAACCGGGGAGCTGTTTTTT,CAISVRLAGGRTGELFF
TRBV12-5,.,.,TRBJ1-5,TGTGCTAGTGGTTTTATTGACAGGCCTTATAGCAATCAGCCCCAGCATTTT,CASGFIDRPYSNQPQHF
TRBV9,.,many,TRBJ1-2,TGTGCCAGCAGCGTAGATCTGCGAGACAGGACCCACTATGGCTACACCTTC,CASSVDLRDRTHYGYTF
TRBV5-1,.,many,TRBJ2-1,TGCGCCAGCAGCTTGGTACTGCTTTCGGAGTACAATGAGCAGTTCTTC,CASSLVLLSEYNEQFF
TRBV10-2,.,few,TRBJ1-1,TGCGCCAGCAGTCGGGGGCTCGCTGAAGCTTTCTTT,CASSRGLAEAFF
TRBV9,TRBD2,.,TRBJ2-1,TGTGCCAGCAGCGTGGGGGGAGGGGTCTCCTACAATGAGCAGTTCTTC,CASSVGGGVSYNEQFF
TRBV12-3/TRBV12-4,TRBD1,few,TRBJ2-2,TGTGCCAGCGCGAATCAGGGGGAAGGGGCCGGGGAGCTGTTTTTT,CASANQGEGAGELFF
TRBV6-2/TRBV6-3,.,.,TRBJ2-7,TGTGCCAGCAGTTACTCGGCGGGGGCGACCTACGAGCAGTACTTC,CASSYSAGATYEQYF
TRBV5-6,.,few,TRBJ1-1,TGTGCCAGCAGCTCGACACATGGAGCTTTCTTT,CASSSTHGAFF
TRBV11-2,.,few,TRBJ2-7,TGTGCCAGCAGCACGACAGATCTATACGAGCAGTACTTC,CASSTTDLYEQYF
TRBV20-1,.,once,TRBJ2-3,TGCAGTGCCCAGACAGGCACAAGCACAGATACGCAGTATTTT,CSAQTGTSTDTQYF
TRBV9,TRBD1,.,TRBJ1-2,TGTGCCAGCAGCGATCGGGACAGGGCGGGGAACTATGGCTACACCTTC,CASSDRDRAGNYGYTF
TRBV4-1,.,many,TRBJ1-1,TGCGCCAGCAGCCAAGATCAGGGCCGCACTGAAGCTTTCTTT,CASSQDQGRTEAFF
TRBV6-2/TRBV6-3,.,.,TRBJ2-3,TGTGCCAGCAGTGGTATTAGCACAGATACGCAGTATTTT,CASSGISTDTQYF
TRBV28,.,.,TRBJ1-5,TGTGCCAGCAGTTTGGCGGTCAATCAGCCCCAGCATTTT,CASSLAVNQPQHF
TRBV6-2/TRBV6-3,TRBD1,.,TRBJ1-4,TGTGCCAGCAAGGACAGGGCTTTTGAAAAACTGTTTTTT,CASKDRAFEKLFF
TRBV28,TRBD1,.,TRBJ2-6,TGTGCCAGCAGTTTAGGGGACAGGGAGACCAACGTCCTGACTTTC,CASSLGDRETNVLTF
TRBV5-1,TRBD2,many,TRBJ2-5,TGCGCCAGCAGCGCAGACCCGGGAGGAGAGACCCAGTACTTC,CASSADPGGETQYF
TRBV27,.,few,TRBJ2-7,TGTGCCAGCAGTTTTCAGGGGAGGTACGAGCAGTACTTC,CASSFQGRYEQYF
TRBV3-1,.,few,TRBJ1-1,TGTGCCAGCAGCCAAGATCTGGGGGGTGGTGACGCTTTCTTT,CASSQDLGGGDAFF
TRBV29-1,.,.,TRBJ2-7,TGCAGCGTTGAAGAGCAAGGAGGGCAGTACTTC,CSVEEQGGQYF
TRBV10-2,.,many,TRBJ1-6,TGCGCCAGCAGTGAGCCAACGACAGTAGGGTCACCCCTCCACTTT,CASSEPTTVGSPLHF
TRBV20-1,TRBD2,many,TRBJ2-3,TGCAGTGCCGATAAAACTAGCGGGGGGGCAACAGATACGCAGTATTTT,CSADKTSGGATDTQYF
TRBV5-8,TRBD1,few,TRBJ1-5,TGTGCCAGCAGCGCGGACAGGAGTCAGCCCCAGCATTTT,CASSADRSQPQHF
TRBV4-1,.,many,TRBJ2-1,TGCGCCAGCAGCCACCGGGACCTCGTGGGGGAGCAGTTCTTC,CASSHRDLVGEQFF
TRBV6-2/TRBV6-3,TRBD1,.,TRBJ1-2,TGTGCCAGCACCGGGACAGGGTATTATGGCTACACCTTC,CASTGTGYYGYTF
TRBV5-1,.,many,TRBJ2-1,TGCGCCAGCAACACGGGCCCTAGCTCCTACAATGAGCAGTTCTTC,CASNTGPSSYNEQFF
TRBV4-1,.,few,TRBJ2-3,TGCGCCAGCAGCCCGATGGGCGGGGCCCAGTCAGATACGCAGTATTTT,CASSPMGGAQSDTQYF
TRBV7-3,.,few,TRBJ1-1,TGTGCCAGCAGCTTAATGGGCCCACAGGGTGAAGCTTTCTTT,CASSLMGPQGEAFF
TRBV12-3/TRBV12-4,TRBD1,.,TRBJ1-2,TGTGCCAGCAGTTTGGGACAGGGGGCGAGAGGCTACACCTTC,CASSLGQGARGYTF